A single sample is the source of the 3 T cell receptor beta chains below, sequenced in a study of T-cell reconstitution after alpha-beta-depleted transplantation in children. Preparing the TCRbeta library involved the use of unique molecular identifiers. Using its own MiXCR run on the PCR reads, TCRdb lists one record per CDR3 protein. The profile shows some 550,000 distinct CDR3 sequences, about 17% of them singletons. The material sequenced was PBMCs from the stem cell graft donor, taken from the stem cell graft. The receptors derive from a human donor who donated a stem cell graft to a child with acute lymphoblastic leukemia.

CDR3 sequence reads: CASSLDSSMNTEAFF. In DNA form, the CDR3 reads TGTGCCAGCAGCTTGGACAGTTCAATGAACACTGAAGCTTTCTTT. The chain couples TRBV5-5 to TRBJ1-1; D ambiguous. This CDR3 spans 15 amino acids. Germline V gives CDR1 SGHKS, CDR2 YYEKEE (reference sequence). V lost 0 bases, J lost 0 bases, and 9 bases lay in between.

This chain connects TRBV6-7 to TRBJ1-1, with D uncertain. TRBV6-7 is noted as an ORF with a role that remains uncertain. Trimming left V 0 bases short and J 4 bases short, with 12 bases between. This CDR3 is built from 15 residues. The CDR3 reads CASSYSKTASTEAFF. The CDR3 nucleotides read TGTGCCAGCAGTTACTCGAAAACAGCGAGCACTGAAGCTTTCTTT.

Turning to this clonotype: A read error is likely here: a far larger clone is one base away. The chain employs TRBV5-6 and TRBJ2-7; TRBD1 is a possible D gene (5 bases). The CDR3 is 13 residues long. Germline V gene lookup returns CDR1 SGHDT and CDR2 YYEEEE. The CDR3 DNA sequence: TGTGCCAGCAGCTTGGGACAGTCCTACGAGCACTACTTC. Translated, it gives CASSLGQSYEHYF.